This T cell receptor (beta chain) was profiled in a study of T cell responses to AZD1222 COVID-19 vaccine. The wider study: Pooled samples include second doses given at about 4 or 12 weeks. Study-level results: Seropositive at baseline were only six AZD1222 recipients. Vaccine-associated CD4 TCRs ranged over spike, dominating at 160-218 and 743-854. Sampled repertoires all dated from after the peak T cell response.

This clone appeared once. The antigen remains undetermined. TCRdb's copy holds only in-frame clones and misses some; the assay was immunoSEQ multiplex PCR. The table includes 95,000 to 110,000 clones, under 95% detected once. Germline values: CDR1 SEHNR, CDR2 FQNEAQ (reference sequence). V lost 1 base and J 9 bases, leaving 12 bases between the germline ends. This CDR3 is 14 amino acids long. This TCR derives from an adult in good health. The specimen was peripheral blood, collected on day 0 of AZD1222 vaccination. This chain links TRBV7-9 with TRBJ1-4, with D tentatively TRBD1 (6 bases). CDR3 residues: CASSLVGQGQKLFF. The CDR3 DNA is TGTGCCAGCAGCTTAGTGGGTCAGGGGCAAAAACTGTTTTTT.